This record concerns one T cell receptor beta chain sequence. V was cut by 2 bases and J by 0 bases, with 5 bases left in between. Looked up from germline, CDR1 is SEHNR and CDR2 is FQNEAQ (reference sequence). CDR3 length equals 15 residues. These data come from a study of OX40 agonist ivuxolimab in advanced cancers. About the research overall: Ivuxolimab is a fully human IgG2 antibody that activates OX40 (CD134).

Clones were sequenced by immunoSEQ multiplex PCR, and TCRdb holds only the in-frame ones, with some missing. The sample holds 60,000 to 75,000 clones; about 83% are singletons and the top ten take roughly 0.79%. Sample: CD4+ or CD8+ T cells sorted from blood, taken in a trial of the OX40 agonist ivuxolimab. The chain has TRBV7-9 and TRBJ2-6; no firm D call. The receptor comes from an adult with an advanced solid tumor such as melanoma, head and neck, liver or kidney cancer. CDR3 sequence: CASSLTISGANVLTF. As DNA, the CDR3 is TGTGCCAGCAGCTTAACGATCTCTGGGGCCAACGTCCTGACTTTC.